The clone carrying this TCR beta chain turned up a few times. Antigen specificity is unknown. The entry originates in a study of T cells after yellow fever vaccination. Whole-study context: Preparation of the low-cell-number fractions used SMART-Seq v4 Ultra Low Input. General study results and limits: Post-booster reappearance was seen for most primary-vaccination clones (around 96% CD4, around 88% CD8).

TCRdb independently ran MiXCR on the 5' RACE reads; one entry per CDR3 protein. In the table there are 300,000 or so distinct CDR3 sequences, roughly 13% of which are singletons. The CDR3 runs 16 residues. CDR1 and CDR2 (germline): SGHTA, FQGNSA. Trimming cost V 0 bases and J 0 bases, with 11 bases left between them. The sample was CD4+ T cells sorted from PBMCs, taken 45 days after the yellow fever booster vaccination. The clonotype comes from a man aged 25-45 years who received the YFV17D yellow fever vaccine. This chain links TRBV7-2 with TRBJ1-1; D is undetermined. In DNA, the CDR3 is TGTGCCAGCAGCTTAGCGCTGTCGAGGTTGAACACTGAAGCTTTCTTT. It is translated as CASSLALSRLNTEAFF.